This record concerns one T cell receptor beta chain sequence. Its antigen is currently unknown. This sample was included in a study of OX40 agonist ivuxolimab in advanced cancers. Study results and limitations: At doses 0.1 to 3.0 mg/kg, CD4+ and CD8+ clones expanded.

This CDR3 has 12 residues. V was pared by 2 bases and J by 6 bases, with 6 bases between. The germline CDR1 and CDR2 sequences are SGHRS and YFSETQ. Autoimmune disease history or systemic immunosuppression barred patients. Patients had blood sampled at baseline and again on cycle 4 day 1 and cycle 7 day 1. TCRdb's table, derived via immunoSEQ multiplex PCR, lists solely in-frame clones and lacks some. The sample lists fewer than 50,000 clones, approximately 90% occurring once. The starting material was CD4+ or CD8+ T cells sorted from blood, obtained in a trial of the OX40 agonist ivuxolimab. This clonotype was sampled from an adult with an advanced solid tumor such as melanoma, head and neck, liver or kidney cancer. The chain is built from TRBV5-1 and TRBJ2-1; a possible D gene is TRBD1 (6 bases). The CDR3 here is CASSLGGNEQFF. The CDR3 region has the DNA TGCGCCAGCAGCTTAGGGGGCAATGAGCAGTTCTTC.